This T cell receptor (beta chain) was sequenced for a study of CD8+CD57+ T cells in acquired aplastic anemia. Looking at the study overall: The average for DNA from sorted CD4+ and CD8+ cells was 2.5 to 4 ug. Healthy donor CD4+ samples were sequenced to a depth that averaged about 10.8 million reads. Study outcomes and limitations: Roughly 30 CD8+ CDR3 sequences occurred in both the patients and the controls. Significance was not reached for CD8+ Simpson's diversity between patients and controls.

Looked up from germline, CDR1 is DFQATT and CDR2 is SNEGSKA (reference sequence). This CDR3 has 14 residues. V lost 6 bases, J lost 2 bases, and 15 bases lay in between. Genomic DNA provided the template from which TCR beta VDJ and CDR3 profiles were obtained. A single record per CDR3 protein comes from TCRdb applying MiXCR to the reads. Of hundreds of thousands of distinct CDR3 sequences detected, under 80% appear once; the ten largest clones hold 4%. This clonotype was detected only once. Its antigen is still unknown. The genes are TRBV20-1 and TRBJ2-3, with D perhaps matching TRBD1 or TRBD2 (5 bases each). The clonotype was recovered from a human donor in good health, serving as a control. The specimen was sorted CD4+, CD8+, or CD8+CD57+ T cells (not recorded which) from PBMCs. CDR3 protein: CSAKDTGTTDTQYF. The DNA of the CDR3 is TGCAGTGCAAAGGACACCGGGACCACAGATACGCAGTATTTT.